The clone carrying this TCR beta chain was seen more than once but under ten times. The CDR3 length is 15 residues. Germline trimming cut 2 bases from V and 6 bases from J; bases unmatched to any gene: 8. Germline CDR1 SGHRS, CDR2 YFSETQ. These data are taken from a study of T-cell memory formation after mild COVID-19. Via MiXCR, TCRdb re-called the 5' RACE reads, giving one row per CDR3 protein. Among approximately 150,000 distinct CDR3 sequences listed, roughly 6.2% were seen once. The gene calls are TRBV5-1 and TRBJ1-2, with 9 bases matching TRBD1. This sequence originates from an adult woman who had mild COVID-19 (a few samples of this study predate the infection). Cell type and time point are not known. Sequencing used PBMCs or a T cell subset sorted from them (not recorded which). The CDR3 loop reads CASSFQGQGADGYTF. The CDR3 DNA reads TGCGCCAGCAGCTTCCAGGGACAGGGAGCGGATGGCTACACCTTC.